A single sample is the source of the 21 T cell receptor beta chains below, sequenced in a study of monozygotic twins with inflammatory bowel disease (dated by TCRdb to between 2019 and 2020). Libraries came from 5' RACE. The sample was run on an Illumina HiSeq 2500. The reads underwent TCRdb reprocessing, giving one record for each CDR3 protein sequence and no DNA. The sample's clone listing holds a few hundred thousand distinct CDR3 sequences. The ten largest clones add up to just over 2.5% of the sample. The sequenced sample consisted of blood. These receptors all come from a human donor with ulcerative colitis or Crohn's disease, or a healthy co-twin of an affected twin (not recorded which).

The J gene is TRBJ2-1, the V gene TRBV5-1; the TRBD1 assignment by TCRdb is unverifiable without DNA. The germline CDR1 and CDR2 sequences are SGHRS and YFSETQ. The CDR3 extends over 17 amino acids. The CDR3 loop is CASSLEPGQSSYNEQFF.

The J gene is TRBJ1-1, the V gene TRBV7-7. In germline, CDR1 is SSHAT, CDR2 FNYEAQ (reference sequence). The CDR3 contains 13 residues. The CDR3 sequence is CASSLDSTTEAFF.

This chain connects TRBV19 to TRBJ2-3; TCRdb's D gene call, TRBD2, goes unchecked for lack of DNA. The CDR3 is 14 amino acids. Germline values: CDR1 LNHDA, CDR2 SQIVND (reference sequence). The CDR3 sequence is CASKGLSAMSTQYF.

The chain employs TRBV5-5 and TRBJ2-1; the TCRdb call, TRBD2, lacks DNA for checking. Germline V CDR1 and CDR2: SGHKS, YYEKEE (reference sequence). The CDR3 contains 16 residues. CDR3 in amino acids: CASSPLGLAGAEEQFF.

The V gene is TRBV12-3 or TRBV12-4, the J gene TRBJ1-4; TCRdb's D gene call, TRBD1, goes unchecked for lack of DNA. The CDR3 length is 16 residues. The CDR3 is CASSPGTGVEYEKLFF.

The chain links TRBV4-3 to TRBJ2-7; TCRdb picks TRBD1, but there is no DNA to check that call. CDR1 and CDR2 (germline): LGHNA, YSLEER. This CDR3 is 14 amino acids long. This chain's CDR3 is CASSQDGGPYEQYF.

The rearrangement links TRBV6-1 to TRBJ2-1. In germline, CDR1 is MNHNS, CDR2 SASEGT. The CDR3 loop spans 13 amino acids. The chain's CDR3 is CASSVSHSRLQFF.

The gene calls are TRBV5-1 and TRBJ2-2. This CDR3 spans 14 amino acids. Germline CDR1 is SGHRS and CDR2 is YFSETQ. The chain's CDR3 is CASSIRWNTGELFF.

The gene calls are TRBV30 and TRBJ2-7; TCRdb returns TRBD2, unconfirmable since there is no DNA. Germline CDR1 GTSNPN, CDR2 SVGIG (reference sequence). There are 13 residues in the CDR3. The CDR3 sequence: CAWSFALPYEQYF.

The chain employs TRBV19 and TRBJ1-2. The germline gives CDR1 LNHDA, CDR2 SQIVND (reference sequence). The CDR3 extends over 15 amino acids. CDR3 residues: CASSRPRDSVGGYTF.

The V gene is TRBV2, the J gene TRBJ2-7. Per the germline V gene, CDR1 is SNHLY and CDR2 is FYNNEI. The CDR3 has 13 amino acids. The CDR3 spells CASRDNTAYEQYF.

This chain uses TRBV7-9 with TRBJ2-1. This CDR3 has 13 residues. CDR1 SEHNR and CDR2 FQNEAQ come from the germline V gene (reference sequence). CDR3: CASSLGPYNEQFF.

This chain uses TRBV5-1 with TRBJ2-5; the D gene TCRdb calls, TRBD2, cannot be checked with no DNA. The CDR3 has 14 amino acids. Germline-derived CDR1 and CDR2 are SGHRS and YFSETQ. The CDR3 sequence is CASSLAGPRGTQYF.

This CDR3 reads CASSQATQNAFF. This sequence joins TRBV3-1 and TRBJ1-1. This CDR3 comprises 12 residues. Germline CDR1 and CDR2: LGHDT and YNNKEL (reference sequence). Combining the CDR3 with reference TRBV3-1 and TRBJ1-1 gives the whole variable domain DTAVSQTPKYLVTQMGNDKSIKCEQNLGHDTMYWYKQDSKKFLKIMFSYNNKELIINETVPNRFSPKSPDKAHLNLHINSLELGDSAVYFCASSQATQNAFFGQGTRLTVV.

This sequence joins TRBV4-1 and TRBJ2-6; TCRdb reports TRBD1, a call that lacks DNA to check it against. The CDR3 extends over 16 amino acids. Germline loops: CDR1 MGHRA, CDR2 YSYEKL. CDR3 sequence reads: CASSLGRTSGANVLTF.

This chain joins TRBV11-3 and TRBJ1-1; lacking DNA, the TRBD1 call made by TCRdb goes unchecked. The germline V gene has CDR1 SGHNT and CDR2 YENEEA. This CDR3 contains 14 residues. The CDR3 protein is CASSQRGPGTEAFF.

The gene calls are TRBV18 and TRBJ2-5. Germline CDR1 and CDR2: KGHSH and LQKENI. CDR3 size: 17 residues. The CDR3 is CASSPVYTGLIGETQYF. The full variable domain, completed using reference TRBV18 and TRBJ2-5, is NAGVMQNPRHLVRRRGQEARLRCSPMKGHSHVYWYRQLPEEGLKFMVYLQKENIIDESGMPKERFSAEFPKEGPSILRIQQVVRGDSAAYFCASSPVYTGLIGETQYFGPGTRLLVL.

This chain uses TRBV5-1 with TRBJ2-1; no DNA is available, so the TRBD2 call from TCRdb remains unchecked. From germline, CDR1 is SGHRS and CDR2 YFSETQ. The CDR3 consists of 16 residues. The CDR3 spells CASSPPSGTSYNEQFF.

The chain carries TRBV7-3 and TRBJ2-7; the TCRdb D gene call, TRBD1, has no DNA to confirm it. This CDR3 contains 13 residues. Looked up from germline, CDR1 is SGHTA and CDR2 is FQGTGA. CDR3: CASSLQGADEQYF.

The chain has TRBV20-1 and TRBJ1-3; TCRdb's assignment of TRBD1 cannot be checked, as there is no DNA. CDR1 and CDR2 (germline): DFQATT, SNEGSKA (reference sequence). The CDR3 spans 13 residues. CDR3 sequence reads: CSAKQGAGNTIYF.

This rearrangement joins TRBV7-3 to TRBJ2-5. The germline gives CDR1 SGHTA, CDR2 FQGTGA. The CDR3 is 13 residues long. This CDR3 is CASSLTRQETQYF. The complete variable domain, with remaining parts taken from reference TRBV7-3 and TRBJ2-5, reads GAGVSQTPSNKVTEKGKYVELRCDPISGHTALYWYRQSLGQGPEFLIYFQGTGAADDSGLPNDRFFAVRPEGSVSTLKIQRTERGDSAVYLCASSLTRQETQYFGPGTRLLVL.